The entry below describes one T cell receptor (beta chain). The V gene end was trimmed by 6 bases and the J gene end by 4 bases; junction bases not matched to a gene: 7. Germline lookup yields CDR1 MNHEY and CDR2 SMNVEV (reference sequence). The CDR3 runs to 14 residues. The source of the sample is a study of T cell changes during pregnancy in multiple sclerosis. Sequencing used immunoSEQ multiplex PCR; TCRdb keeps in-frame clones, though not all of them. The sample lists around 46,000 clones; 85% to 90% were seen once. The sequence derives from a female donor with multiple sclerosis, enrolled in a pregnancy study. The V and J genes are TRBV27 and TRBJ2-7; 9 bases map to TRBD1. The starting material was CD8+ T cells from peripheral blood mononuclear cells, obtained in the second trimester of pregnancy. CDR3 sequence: CASRPTGGRYEQYF. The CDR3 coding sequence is TGTGCCAGCAGGCCGACAGGGGGTAGATACGAGCAGTACTTC.